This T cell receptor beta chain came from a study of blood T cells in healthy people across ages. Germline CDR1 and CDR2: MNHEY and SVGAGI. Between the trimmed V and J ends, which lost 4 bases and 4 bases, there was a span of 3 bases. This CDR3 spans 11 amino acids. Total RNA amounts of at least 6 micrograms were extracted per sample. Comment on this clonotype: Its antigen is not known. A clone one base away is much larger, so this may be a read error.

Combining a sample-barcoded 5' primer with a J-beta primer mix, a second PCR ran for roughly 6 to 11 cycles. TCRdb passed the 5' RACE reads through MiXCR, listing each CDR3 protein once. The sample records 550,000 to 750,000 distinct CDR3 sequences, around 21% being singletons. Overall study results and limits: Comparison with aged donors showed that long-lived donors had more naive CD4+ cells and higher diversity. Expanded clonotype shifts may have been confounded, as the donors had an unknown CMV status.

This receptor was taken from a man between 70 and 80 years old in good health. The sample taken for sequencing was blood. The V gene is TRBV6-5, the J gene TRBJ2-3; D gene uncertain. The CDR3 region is CASSCADTQYF. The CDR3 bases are TGTGCCAGCAGTTGCGCAGATACGCAGTATTTT.